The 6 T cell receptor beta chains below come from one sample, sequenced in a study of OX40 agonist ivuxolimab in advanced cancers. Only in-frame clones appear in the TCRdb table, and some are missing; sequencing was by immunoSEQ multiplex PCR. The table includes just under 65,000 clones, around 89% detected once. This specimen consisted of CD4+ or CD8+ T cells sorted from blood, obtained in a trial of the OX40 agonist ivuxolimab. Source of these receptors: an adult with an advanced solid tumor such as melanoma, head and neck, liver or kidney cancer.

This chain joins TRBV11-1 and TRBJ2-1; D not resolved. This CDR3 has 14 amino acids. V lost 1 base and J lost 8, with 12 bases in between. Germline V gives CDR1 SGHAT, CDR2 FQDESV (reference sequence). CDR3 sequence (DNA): TGTGCCAGCAGCTTAGAACCTCCTCCGCATGAGCAGTTCTTC. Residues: CASSLEPPPHEQFF. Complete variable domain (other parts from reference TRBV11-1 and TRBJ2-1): EAEVAQSPRYKITEKSQAVAFWCDPISGHATLYWYRQILGQGPELLVQFQDESVVDDSQLPKDRFSAERLKGVDSTLKIQPAELGDSAMYLCASSLEPPPHEQFFGPGTRLTVL.

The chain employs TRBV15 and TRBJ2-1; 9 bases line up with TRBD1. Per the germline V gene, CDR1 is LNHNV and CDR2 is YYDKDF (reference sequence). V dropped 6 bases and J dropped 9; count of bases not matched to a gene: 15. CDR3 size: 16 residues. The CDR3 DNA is TGTGCCACCAGTGAGAGCTGGGACAGGGAGCAGAGTGAGCAGTTCTTC. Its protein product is CATSESWDREQSEQFF. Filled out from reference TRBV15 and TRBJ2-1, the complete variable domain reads DAMVIQNPRYQVTQFGKPVTLSCSQTLNHNVMYWYQQKSSQAPKLLFHYYDKDFNNEADTPDNFQSRRPNTSFCFLDIRSPGLGDTAMYLCATSESWDREQSEQFFGPGTRLTVL.

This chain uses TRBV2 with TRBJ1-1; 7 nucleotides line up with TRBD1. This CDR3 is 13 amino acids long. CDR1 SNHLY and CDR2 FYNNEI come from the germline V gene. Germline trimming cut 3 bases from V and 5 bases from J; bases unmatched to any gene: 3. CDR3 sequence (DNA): TGTGCCAGCAGTGACTACAGGGGTACTGAAGCTTTCTTT. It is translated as CASSDYRGTEAFF.

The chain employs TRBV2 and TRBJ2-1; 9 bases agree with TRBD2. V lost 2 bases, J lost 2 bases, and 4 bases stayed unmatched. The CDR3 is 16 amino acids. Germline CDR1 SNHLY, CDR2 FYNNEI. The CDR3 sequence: CASSEPSGAPYNEQFF. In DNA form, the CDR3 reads TGTGCCAGCAGTGAACCTAGCGGGGCCCCCTACAATGAGCAGTTCTTC.

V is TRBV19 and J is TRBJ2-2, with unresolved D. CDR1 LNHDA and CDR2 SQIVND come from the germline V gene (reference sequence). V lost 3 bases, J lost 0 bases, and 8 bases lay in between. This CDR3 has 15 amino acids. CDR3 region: CASSISASNTGELFF. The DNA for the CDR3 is TGTGCCAGTAGTATCTCGGCCTCGAACACCGGGGAGCTGTTTTTT.

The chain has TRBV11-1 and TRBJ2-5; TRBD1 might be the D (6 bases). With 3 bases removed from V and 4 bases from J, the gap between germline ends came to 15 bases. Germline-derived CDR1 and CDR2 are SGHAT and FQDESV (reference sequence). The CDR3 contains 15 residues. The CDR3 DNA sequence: TGTGCCAGCAGCTTTTTCATGGGGGCAGGAGAGACCCAGTACTTC. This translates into CASSFFMGAGETQYF.